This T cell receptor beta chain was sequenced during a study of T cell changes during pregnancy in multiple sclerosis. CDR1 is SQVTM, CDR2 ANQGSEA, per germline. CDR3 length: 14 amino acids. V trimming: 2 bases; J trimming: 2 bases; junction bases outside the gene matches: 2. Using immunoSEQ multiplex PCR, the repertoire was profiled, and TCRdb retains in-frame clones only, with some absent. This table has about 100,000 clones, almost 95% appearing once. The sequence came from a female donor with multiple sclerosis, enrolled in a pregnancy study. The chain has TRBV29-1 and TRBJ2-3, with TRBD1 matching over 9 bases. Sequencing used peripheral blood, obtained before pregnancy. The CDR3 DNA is TGCAGCGTTGAAACAGGGGGCGACACAGATACGCAGTATTTT. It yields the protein CSVETGGDTDTQYF.